Described below is a single T cell receptor beta chain sequence and its context. These data are taken from a study of T-cell reconstitution after alpha-beta-depleted transplantation in children. Germline-derived CDR1 and CDR2 are MNHNS and SASEGT. This CDR3 spans 17 amino acids. Trimming stripped 7 bases from V and 0 bases from J, with 21 bases between. Unique molecular identifiers were incorporated into the prepared TCRbeta library. TCRdb used MiXCR to reprocess the PCR reads, holding one entry per CDR3 protein. The profile shows 600,000 to 700,000 distinct CDR3 sequences, around 17% of them singletons.

The chain recombines TRBV6-1 with TRBJ1-1, with D perhaps matching TRBD1 (5 bases). This sequence originates from a human donor who donated a stem cell graft to a child with acute myeloid leukemia. The source material was PBMCs from the stem cell graft donor, sampled from the stem cell graft. The chain's CDR3 is CASTPGGRAAMNTEAFF. The DNA for the CDR3 is TGTGCCAGCACCCCGGGGGGACGTGCGGCGATGAACACTGAAGCTTTCTTT.